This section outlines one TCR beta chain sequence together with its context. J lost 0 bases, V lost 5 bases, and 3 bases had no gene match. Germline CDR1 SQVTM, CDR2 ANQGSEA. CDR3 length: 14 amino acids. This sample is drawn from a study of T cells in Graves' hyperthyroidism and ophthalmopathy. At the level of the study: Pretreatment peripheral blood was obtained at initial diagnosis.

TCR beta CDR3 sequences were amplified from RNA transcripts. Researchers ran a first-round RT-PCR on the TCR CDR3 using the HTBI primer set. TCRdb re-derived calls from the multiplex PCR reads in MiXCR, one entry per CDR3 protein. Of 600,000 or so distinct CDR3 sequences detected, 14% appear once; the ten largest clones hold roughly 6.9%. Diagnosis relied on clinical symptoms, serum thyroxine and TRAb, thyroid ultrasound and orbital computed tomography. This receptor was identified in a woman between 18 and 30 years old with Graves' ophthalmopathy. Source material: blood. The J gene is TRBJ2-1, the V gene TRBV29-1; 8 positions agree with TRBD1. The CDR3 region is CSVLGQGSYNEQFF. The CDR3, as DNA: TGCAGCGTTCTCGGACAGGGCTCCTACAATGAGCAGTTCTTC.